One and the same sample provided the 27 T cell receptor beta chains below, sequenced in a study of blood T cell repertoires in COVID-19. Data came from immunoSEQ multiplex PCR; TCRdb stores just in-frame clones and leaves some out. Here the sample spans 70,000 to 95,000 clones, 89% being singletons. Sequencing was done on a sample of peripheral blood. The receptors were gathered from an elderly woman with active COVID-19.

This rearrangement joins TRBV27 to TRBJ2-3; the D gene is possibly TRBD2 (6 bases). The CDR3 consists of 13 residues. V shed 5 bases and J shed 7 bases, with 13 bases lying between them. Germline V gene sequence: CDR1 MNHEY, CDR2 SMNVEV (reference sequence). The CDR3 here is CASSLWRGNTQYF. CDR3 coding DNA: TGTGCCAGCAGTCTCTGGCGGGGCAATACGCAGTATTTT.

This chain connects TRBV12-3 or TRBV12-4 to TRBJ1-1; D possibly corresponds to TRBD1 (5 bases). The CDR3 runs to 11 residues. V lost 5 bases and J lost 7, with 8 bases in between. The CDR3 nucleotides are TGTGCCAGCAGTAGGGGTGTTGAAGCTTTCTTT. It is translated as CASSRGVEAFF.

The chain couples TRBV9 to TRBJ2-5; maybe TRBD2 (5 bases). Per the germline V gene, CDR1 is SGDLS and CDR2 is YYNGEE. CDR3 length: 15 amino acids. With 6 bases removed from V and 1 base from J, the gap between germline ends came to 16 bases. CDR3 region: CASTKSQRSQETQYF. In nucleotides, the CDR3 is TGTGCCAGCACTAAAAGCCAGCGGTCCCAAGAGACCCAGTACTTC.

The chain links TRBV6-5 to TRBJ1-6; unclear D gene. CDR1 is MNHEY and CDR2 is SVGAGI in the germline V gene. Between the trimmed V and J ends, which lost 3 bases and 5 bases, there was a span of 11 bases. The CDR3 is 15 amino acids. CDR3 sequence: CASSYFQANNSPLHF. CDR3 coding DNA: TGTGCCAGCAGTTATTTTCAGGCCAATAATTCACCCCTCCACTTT.

The CDR3 DNA follows: TGTGCCAGCAGTTCAGCCGGGACAGGGGGCACTGAAGCTTTCTTT. It yields the protein CASSSAGTGGTEAFF. The J gene is TRBJ1-1, the V gene TRBV28, with 11 nucleotides matching TRBD1. The trim removed 4 bases at V and 4 bases at J, leaving 5 bases unmatched. The CDR3 totals 15 residues. Germline values: CDR1 MDHEN, CDR2 SYDVKM.

J is TRBJ1-5 and V is TRBV5-6; perhaps TRBD1 as D (5 bases). CDR1 is SGHDT and CDR2 is YYEEEE in the germline V gene. V lost 0 bases and J 3 bases, leaving 16 bases between the germline ends. This CDR3 region has 17 residues. CDR3 protein: CASSLARLQAINQPQHF. The CDR3 DNA reads TGTGCCAGCAGCTTGGCCAGGTTACAGGCTATCAATCAGCCCCAGCATTTT.

The chain links TRBV7-2 to TRBJ1-3, with 7 bases aligning to TRBD1. The V and J ends lost 2 bases and 7 bases, in that order; junction bases with no gene match: 2. This CDR3 is built from 13 residues. Germline values: CDR1 SGHTA, CDR2 FQGNSA. The CDR3 reads CASSLNRGNTIYF. Here the CDR3 DNA reads TGTGCCAGCAGCTTAAACAGGGGCAACACCATATATTTT.

The V call is TRBV18, the J call TRBJ2-7; 7 bases align to TRBD1. Per the germline V gene, CDR1 is KGHSH and CDR2 is LQKENI. V trimming: 3 bases; J trimming: 6 bases; junction bases outside the gene matches: 5. CDR3 length: 13 residues. The chain's CDR3 is CASSPDTGVEQYF. The CDR3 DNA reads TGTGCCAGCTCACCCGATACAGGGGTCGAGCAGTACTTC.

The chain has TRBV28 and TRBJ2-7, with D possibly matching TRBD2 (5 bases). This CDR3 comprises 15 residues. CDR1 and CDR2 (germline): MDHEN, SYDVKM. The V gene lost 3 bases and the J gene lost 1 base, with 13 bases spanning the gap. CDR3 sequence reads: CASSLEADPSYEQYF. CDR3 DNA: TGTGCCAGCAGTTTGGAGGCGGATCCTTCCTACGAGCAGTACTTC.

J is TRBJ1-2 and V is TRBV29-1, with 7 bases matching TRBD1. The V segment lost 5 bases and the J segment 5 bases; nucleotides outside the gene matches: 8. The germline gives CDR1 SQVTM, CDR2 ANQGSEA. There are 13 residues in the CDR3. CDR3 nucleotides: TGCAGCGTTTTAGAGGGGGCCGAATATGGCTACACCTTC. Protein: CSVLEGAEYGYTF.

The rearrangement uses TRBV6-2 or TRBV6-3 and TRBJ2-3; no clear D gene. This CDR3 has 13 residues. Germline V gene sequence: CDR1 MNHEY, CDR2 SVGEGT. The V gene lost 4 bases and the J gene lost 0 bases, with 5 bases spanning the gap. CDR3 in DNA: TGTGCCAGCAGTTCCCATAGCACAGATACGCAGTATTTT. Encoded protein: CASSSHSTDTQYF.

This chain connects TRBV7-9 to TRBJ2-7, with 11 nucleotides matching TRBD1. The CDR3 runs to 16 residues. V lost 5 bases, J lost 4 bases, and 10 bases stayed unmatched. Germline V gives CDR1 SEHNR, CDR2 FQNEAQ (reference sequence). This chain's CDR3 is CASSLGTGGFPYEQYF. DNA for the CDR3: TGTGCCAGCAGCCTCGGGACAGGGGGATTCCCTTACGAGCAGTACTTC.

The chain combines TRBV20-1 with TRBJ2-7; D gene uncertain. CDR3 length: 13 residues. Trimming stripped 3 bases from V and 5 bases from J, with 14 bases between. In germline, CDR1 is DFQATT, CDR2 SNEGSKA (reference sequence). The DNA for the CDR3 is TGCAGTGCTAGTAGTCACTATAAAGACGAGCAGTACTTC. Its protein product is CSASSHYKDEQYF.

This rearrangement joins TRBV6-5 to TRBJ1-1; TRBD1 agrees at 12 bases. Trimming removed 4 bases from V and 6 bases from J; junction bases left unmatched: 3. This CDR3 contains 14 residues. The germline V gene encodes CDR1 MNHEY and CDR2 SVGAGI. The CDR3, as DNA: TGTGCCAGCAGTTTCCGGGACAGGGGGCCTGAAGCTTTCTTT. Translation: CASSFRDRGPEAFF.

V and J are TRBV18 and TRBJ2-1; TRBD1 might be the D (5 bases). The CDR3 has 14 residues. The germline V gene has CDR1 KGHSH and CDR2 LQKENI. The V gene lost 3 bases and the J gene lost 2 bases, with 8 bases spanning the gap. CDR3 DNA: TGTGCCAGCTCACCGGTGACAGCCTACAATGAGCAGTTCTTC. Encoded protein: CASSPVTAYNEQFF.

V is TRBV28 and J is TRBJ1-4; no clear D gene. The V end lost 6 bases, the J end lost 0 bases, and 17 bases lay between the germline ends. Germline V CDR1 and CDR2: MDHEN, SYDVKM. This CDR3 region has 17 residues. CDR3 protein: CASSPGRGRATNEKLFF. Here the CDR3 DNA reads TGTGCCAGCAGCCCGGGGAGAGGGCGGGCAACTAATGAAAAACTGTTTTTT.

The chain employs TRBV10-2 and TRBJ2-1, with 8 bases lining up with TRBD2. Germline CDR1 reads WSHSY; CDR2 reads SAAADI. The V segment lost 7 bases and the J segment 4 bases; nucleotides outside the gene matches: 9. CDR3 length: 15 residues. The CDR3 loop reads CASILSLADYNEQFF. The DNA for the CDR3 is TGCGCCAGCATCCTCTCACTAGCGGATTACAATGAGCAGTTCTTC.

The CDR3 DNA reads as TGCGCCAGCAGCGGAGCGGGAGGGAGGTACAATGAGCAGTTCTTC. The encoded protein is CASSGAGGRYNEQFF. The rearrangement uses TRBV4-1 and TRBJ2-1, with 10 bases lining up with TRBD2. The CDR3 spans 15 residues. The J segment lost 4 bases and the V segment lost 5 bases, leaving 5 bases of the junction unmatched. CDR1 is MGHRA and CDR2 is YSYEKL in the germline V gene.

The chain has TRBV10-3 and TRBJ2-1; perhaps TRBD1 as D (5 bases). Trimming shortened V by 3 bases and J by 4 bases, and 13 bases separated the two germline ends. CDR3 size: 15 residues. Looked up from germline, CDR1 is ENHRY and CDR2 is SYGVKD. For the CDR3, the DNA is TGTGCCATCAGTGATTCTAGGACATTGTACAATGAGCAGTTCTTC. It is translated as CAISDSRTLYNEQFF.

V is TRBV11-2 and J is TRBJ2-7, with TRBD1 matching over 10 bases. This CDR3 has 14 amino acids. With V trimmed by 5 bases and J by 3 bases, 4 bases remained unmatched. CDR1 and CDR2 from the germline V gene are SGHAT and FQNNGV. CDR3 nucleotides: TGTGCCAGCAGCCAATGGACAGGGGGCTACGAGCAGTACTTC. Its protein product is CASSQWTGGYEQYF.

The rearrangement uses TRBV7-3 and TRBJ2-7; 11 bases match TRBD2. In germline, CDR1 is SGHTA, CDR2 FQGTGA. This CDR3 spans 16 amino acids. V lost 3 bases, J lost 4 bases, and 8 bases stayed unmatched. CDR3 nucleotides: TGTGCCAGCAGCTTGCTCCCGACTAGCGGGATTTACGAGCAGTACTTC. Amino acid sequence: CASSLLPTSGIYEQYF.

CDR3 sequence: CASSLRDRLNYGYTF. The CDR3 DNA reads TGTGCCAGCAGTCTACGGGACAGGTTGAACTATGGCTACACCTTC. The rearrangement links TRBV28 to TRBJ1-2; 8 bases align to TRBD1. V lost 5 bases and J lost 2; bases outside the gene matches: 7. This CDR3 region has 15 residues. CDR1 and CDR2 (germline): MDHEN, SYDVKM.

As to this clone: Other DNA sequences in the same sample also yield this CDR3. This sequence joins TRBV28 and TRBJ2-7; 9 bases fit TRBD1. This CDR3 comprises 14 residues. V lost 8 bases and J lost 1; bases outside the gene matches: 6. Per germline, CDR1 MDHEN and CDR2 SYDVKM. The CDR3 coding sequence is TGTGCCAGCCGACAGGGGGGGAGTTCCTACGAGCAGTACTTC. Its protein is CASRQGGSSYEQYF.

The V gene is TRBV4-1, the J gene TRBJ2-5; 9 positions match TRBD1. The CDR3 is made up of 15 amino acids. Germline values: CDR1 MGHRA, CDR2 YSYEKL. The V gene end was trimmed by 1 base and the J gene end by 4 bases; junction bases not matched to a gene: 4. CDR3 in DNA: TGCGCCAGCAGCCAAGGGGACAGGGTGCGAGAGACCCAGTACTTC. The encoded protein is CASSQGDRVRETQYF.

This clone was detected only once. The chain uses TRBV30 and TRBJ2-3; 8 bases fit TRBD1. The CDR3 covers 13 residues. Losses at the gene ends were 5 bases for V and 2 bases for J; bases not matched to a gene: 3. Looked up from germline, CDR1 is GTSNPN and CDR2 is SVGIG (reference sequence). The CDR3 sequence: CAWSQGATDTQYF. As DNA, the CDR3 is TGTGCCTGGTCCCAGGGGGCCACAGATACGCAGTATTTT.

The rearrangement uses TRBV10-3 and TRBJ2-2; 9 nucleotides match TRBD2. CDR1 and CDR2 (germline): ENHRY, SYGVKD. The CDR3 sequence is 15 residues long. V lost 4 bases and J lost 6; bases outside the gene matches: 6. The CDR3 DNA sequence: TGTGCCATCAGTGTGTCGGCGGGAGGGGCCGGGGAGCTGTTTTTT. It is translated as CAISVSAGGAGELFF.

The J gene is TRBJ2-2, the V gene TRBV3-1 (or the pseudogene TRBV3-2); D is possibly TRBD2 (6 bases). In germline, CDR1 is LGHDT, CDR2 YNNKEL (reference sequence). The CDR3 consists of 11 residues. Trimming shortened V by 6 bases and J by 10 bases, and 9 bases separated the two germline ends. The CDR3: CASRQGLELFF. The CDR3 region has the DNA TGTGCCAGCAGGCAGGGACTGGAGCTGTTTTTT.